This is a list of T cell receptor beta chains from one sample in a study of blood T cell repertoires in COVID-19. Method: immunoSEQ multiplex PCR; TCRdb's copy keeps in-frame clones and lacks some. The profile shows under 200,000 clones, 80% to 85% of them singletons. Sequencing was done on a sample of PBMCs or T cells enriched from blood (not recorded which). These receptors originate from a woman aged 55 to 70 who had recovered from COVID-19. Both conserved end residues are part of each CDR3. The D gene is left open where the match is weak.

j_call: TRBJ1-2
d_call: .
v_call: TRBV5-1
cdr3_aa: CASSLEGAGYTF
cdr3_nt: TGCGCCAGCAGCTTGGAAGGGGCTGGCTACACCTTC

j_call: TRBJ2-3
d_call: .
v_call: TRBV2
cdr3_aa: CASSGWAESTDTQYF
cdr3_nt: TGTGCCAGCAGTGGTTGGGCAGAAAGCACAGATACGCAGTATTTT

j_call: TRBJ2-3
d_call: TRBD2
v_call: TRBV6-6
cdr3_aa: CASSYNGGITDTQYF
cdr3_nt: TGTGCCAGCAGTTATAACGGGGGGATCACAGATACGCAGTATTTT

j_call: TRBJ1-4
d_call: .
v_call: TRBV5-1
cdr3_aa: CASSAMIGTNEKLFF
cdr3_nt: TGCGCCAGCAGCGCGATGATCGGGACTAATGAAAAACTGTTTTTT

j_call: TRBJ1-2
d_call: TRBD1
v_call: TRBV28
cdr3_aa: CASSPGTDYGYTF
cdr3_nt: TGTGCCAGCAGCCCCGGGACAGACTATGGCTACACCTTC

j_call: TRBJ1-6
d_call: .
v_call: TRBV6-5
cdr3_aa: CASRRGPNSPLHF
cdr3_nt: TGTGCCAGCAGGCGGGGGCCTAATTCACCCCTCCACTTT

j_call: TRBJ1-3
d_call: .
v_call: TRBV7-2
cdr3_aa: CASSLGVGHRNTIYF
cdr3_nt: TGTGCCAGCAGCTTAGGGGTGGGGCATCGAAACACCATATATTTT

j_call: TRBJ2-3
d_call: .
v_call: TRBV5-1
cdr3_aa: CASSFRGPSTDTQYF
cdr3_nt: TGCGCCAGCAGCTTTCGAGGGCCCAGCACAGATACGCAGTATTTT

j_call: TRBJ1-3
d_call: .
v_call: TRBV30
cdr3_aa: CAWSDPRGTGNTIYF
cdr3_nt: TGTGCCTGGAGTGACCCACGGGGGACTGGAAACACCATATATTTT

j_call: TRBJ2-3
d_call: TRBD2
v_call: TRBV6-2/TRBV6-3
cdr3_aa: CASSYFAGDTDTQYF
cdr3_nt: TGTGCCAGCAGTTACTTTGCGGGAGACACAGATACGCAGTATTTT

j_call: TRBJ2-2
d_call: .
v_call: TRBV28
cdr3_aa: CASLSIGYTGELFF
cdr3_nt: TGTGCCAGCCTTAGTATCGGGTACACCGGGGAGCTGTTTTTT

j_call: TRBJ1-5
d_call: .
v_call: TRBV7-2
cdr3_aa: CASSFRSSNQPQHF
cdr3_nt: TGTGCCAGCAGCTTTAGGAGTAGCAATCAGCCCCAGCATTTT

j_call: TRBJ1-2
d_call: TRBD1
v_call: TRBV27
cdr3_aa: CASSFGRGLGYTF
cdr3_nt: TGTGCCAGCAGTTTTGGCAGGGGGCTTGGCTACACCTTC

j_call: TRBJ2-2
d_call: .
v_call: TRBV5-1
cdr3_aa: CASSLSSGGTGELFF
cdr3_nt: TGCGCCAGCAGCTTGAGCTCCGGAGGCACCGGGGAGCTGTTTTTT

j_call: TRBJ2-6
d_call: .
v_call: TRBV27
cdr3_aa: CASSSRGSGANVLTF
cdr3_nt: TGTGCCAGCAGTAGCAGGGGTTCTGGGGCCAACGTCCTGACTTTC

j_call: TRBJ1-4
d_call: .
v_call: TRBV3-1/TRBV3-2
cdr3_aa: CASSLHPWEKLFF
cdr3_nt: TGTGCCAGCAGCCTACACCCTTGGGAAAAACTGTTTTTT

j_call: TRBJ1-2
d_call: TRBD1
v_call: TRBV5-1
cdr3_aa: CASSPGQGMSGYGYTF
cdr3_nt: TGCGCCAGCAGCCCGGGACAGGGAATGTCGGGTTATGGCTACACCTTC

j_call: TRBJ1-5
d_call: TRBD1
v_call: TRBV5-8
cdr3_aa: CASSLGTGGNQPQHF
cdr3_nt: TGTGCCAGCAGCTTGGGGACAGGTGGCAATCAGCCCCAGCATTTT

j_call: TRBJ1-1
d_call: TRBD1
v_call: TRBV10-3
cdr3_aa: CAIRRTGTDTEAFF
cdr3_nt: TGTGCCATCAGGCGGACAGGGACGGACACTGAAGCTTTCTTT

j_call: TRBJ2-5
d_call: TRBD2
v_call: TRBV30
cdr3_aa: CAWGEGIWETQYF
cdr3_nt: TGTGCCTGGGGGGAGGGGATTTGGGAGACCCAGTACTTC

j_call: TRBJ1-3
d_call: TRBD1
v_call: TRBV5-4
cdr3_aa: CASSLNRGASGNTIYF
cdr3_nt: TGTGCCAGCAGCTTGAACAGGGGTGCCTCTGGAAACACCATATATTTT

j_call: TRBJ1-2
d_call: TRBD1
v_call: TRBV19
cdr3_aa: CASSIPSVGTGYGYTF
cdr3_nt: TGTGCCAGTAGTATCCCATCCGTAGGGACAGGGTATGGCTACACCTTC

j_call: TRBJ2-7
d_call: .
v_call: TRBV5-4
cdr3_aa: CASSLKQGPAYEQYF
cdr3_nt: TGTGCCAGCAGCCTAAAACAGGGTCCCGCCTACGAGCAGTACTTC

j_call: TRBJ2-1
d_call: .
v_call: TRBV7-2
cdr3_aa: CASSPGSLGEQFF
cdr3_nt: TGTGCCAGCAGCCCCGGGTCTCTCGGTGAGCAGTTCTTC

j_call: TRBJ1-1
d_call: .
v_call: TRBV19
cdr3_aa: CASSENELNTEAFF
cdr3_nt: TGTGCCAGTAGCGAGAACGAGTTGAACACTGAAGCTTTCTTT

j_call: TRBJ1-1
d_call: TRBD1
v_call: TRBV5-1
cdr3_aa: CASSLQTGGTNTEAFF
cdr3_nt: TGCGCCAGCAGCTTGCAGACAGGGGGTACGAACACTGAAGCTTTCTTT

j_call: TRBJ2-7
d_call: .
v_call: TRBV2
cdr3_aa: CASSYFPYEQYF
cdr3_nt: TGTGCCAGCAGTTACTTCCCCTACGAGCAGTACTTC

j_call: TRBJ2-7
d_call: TRBD2
v_call: TRBV10-1
cdr3_aa: CASSAPWGLPYEQYF
cdr3_nt: TGCGCCAGCAGTGCCCCGTGGGGACTACCCTACGAGCAGTACTTC